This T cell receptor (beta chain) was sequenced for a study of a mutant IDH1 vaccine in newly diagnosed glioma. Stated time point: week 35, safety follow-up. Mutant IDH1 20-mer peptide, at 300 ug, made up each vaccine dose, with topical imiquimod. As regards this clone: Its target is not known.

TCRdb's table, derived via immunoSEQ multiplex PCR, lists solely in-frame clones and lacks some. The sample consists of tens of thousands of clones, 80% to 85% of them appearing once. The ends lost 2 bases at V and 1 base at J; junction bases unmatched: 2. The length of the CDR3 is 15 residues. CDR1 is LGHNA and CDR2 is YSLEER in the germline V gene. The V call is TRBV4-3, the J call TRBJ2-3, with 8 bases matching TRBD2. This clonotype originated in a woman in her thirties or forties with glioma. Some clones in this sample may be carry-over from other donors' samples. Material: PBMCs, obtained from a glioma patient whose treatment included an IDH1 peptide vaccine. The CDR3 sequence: CASSQTSGRTDTQYF. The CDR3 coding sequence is TGCGCCAGCAGCCAAACTAGCGGCCGCACAGATACGCAGTATTTT.